A single sample gave rise to the 9 T cell receptor beta chains below, sequenced in a study of blood T cell repertoires in COVID-19. TCRdb's copy holds only in-frame clones and misses some; the assay was immunoSEQ multiplex PCR. The sample carries roughly 100,000 clones, roughly 83% recorded once. Source material: peripheral blood. The receptor source for this set is a human donor in a cohort sampled during active COVID-19.

The J gene is TRBJ2-5, the V gene TRBV25-1, with D perhaps TRBD1 (6 bases). CDR3 length: 15 residues. Germline loops: CDR1 MGHDK, CDR2 SYGVNS. Trimming took 1 base from V and 5 from J, leaving 14 bases between them. The CDR3 DNA reads TGTGCCAGCAGTGAATTAGGGGGAAGAACCGAGACCCAGTACTTC. Amino acid sequence: CASSELGGRTETQYF.

This chain connects TRBV6-5 to TRBJ2-1, with D possibly being TRBD1 (5 bases). Trimming stripped 0 bases from V and 2 bases from J, with 11 bases between. The CDR3 is 16 amino acids. The V gene's germline CDR1 is MNHEY and CDR2 SVGAGI. CDR3 DNA: TGTGCCAGCAGTTACTCTGGTCAGGGTCCCTACAATGAGCAGTTCTTC. Its translation is CASSYSGQGPYNEQFF.

The chain carries TRBV7-9 and TRBJ1-6; a weak D match, TRBD1 (5 bases). Germline V gene data show CDR1 as SEHNR and CDR2 as FQNEAQ (reference sequence). V was shortened by 8 bases and J by 10 bases, with 24 bases between the two germline ends. The CDR3 totals 16 residues. CDR3 in amino acids: CASSPSRQGKGSPLHF. As DNA, the CDR3 is TGTGCCAGCTCACCAAGTCGGCAGGGAAAAGGATCACCCCTCCACTTT.

The count of this clone is one. This rearrangement joins TRBV28 to TRBJ2-7; TRBD1 matches at 9 bases. Per the germline V gene, CDR1 is MDHEN and CDR2 is SYDVKM. This CDR3 comprises 15 residues. With 1 base clipped from V and 2 bases from J, the junction kept 3 bases outside the gene matches. CDR3 coding DNA: TGTGCCAGCAGTTTATACAGGGGGCATACCTACGAGCAGTACTTC. Its protein product is CASSLYRGHTYEQYF.

This clone was counted a single time. The rearrangement joins TRBV2 to TRBJ2-3, with TRBD2 matching over 9 bases. The germline gives CDR1 SNHLY, CDR2 FYNNEI. CDR3 length: 15 amino acids. The junction had 5 bases not matched to a gene; V was cut back by 7 bases and J by 0 bases. The CDR3 DNA reads as TGTGCCAGCATCGAGCGGGGGGCGAGCACAGATACGCAGTATTTT. It specifies CASIERGASTDTQYF.

This sequence joins TRBV5-1 and TRBJ2-7; the match to TRBD1 covers 7 bases. The length of the CDR3 is 14 residues. In germline, CDR1 is SGHRS, CDR2 YFSETQ. V lost 4 bases to trimming and J lost 2 bases; unmatched junction nucleotides: 6. CDR3 amino acids: CASSPPDRTYEQYF. The CDR3 coding sequence is TGCGCCAGCAGCCCGCCGGACAGGACCTACGAGCAGTACTTC.

This chain joins TRBV11-1 and TRBJ2-1; D is perhaps TRBD1 (5 bases). Germline CDR1 reads SGHAT; CDR2 reads FQDESV (reference sequence). The CDR3 is made up of 13 amino acids. Trimming left V 1 base short and J 8 bases short, with 9 bases between. CDR3 DNA: TGTGCCAGCAGCTTAGTCAGGGTCCATGAGCAGTTCTTC. It is translated as CASSLVRVHEQFF.

This clone has only one observation. One end of the junction is discordant with germline, which a read error may explain. CDR3 loop: CASSQLEAQYF. CDR3 bases: TGTGCCAGCAGCCAACTAGAGGCCCAGTACTTC. The rearrangement links TRBV3-1 (or the pseudogene TRBV3-2) to TRBJ2-5; D is uncertain. The V gene's germline CDR1 is LGHDT and CDR2 YNNKEL (reference sequence). The CDR3 has 11 residues.

V usage is TRBV6-2 or TRBV6-3 and J usage is TRBJ1-2; D uncertain. The CDR3 contains 14 residues. Trimming left V 2 bases short and J 2 bases short, with 9 bases between. Germline CDR1 MNHEY, CDR2 SVGEGT. The CDR3 nucleotides read TGTGCCAGCAGTTACGAGGGCACCAACTATGGCTACACCTTC. Amino acids: CASSYEGTNYGYTF.